The sequence of this T cell receptor beta chain was determined in a study of radiation and T cells in renal cell carcinoma. Study at large: Nephrectomy followed 15 Gy stereotactic body radiation by 4 weeks.

This clone has only one observation. Its antigen remains unknown. Study-wide findings and caveats: From baseline, blood top tumor clonotypes peaked at 2 weeks post-radiation.

From germline, CDR1 is SGHNT and CDR2 YENEEA. V was trimmed by 5 bases and J by 9 bases, leaving 11 bases between them. The CDR3 covers 12 residues. The time point: baseline pretreatment blood. Specified treatment: 15 Gy SBRT to primary tumor, nephrectomy 4 weeks later. Radiation-treated patients gave blood at baseline, week 2 and week 4. Clear cell pathology was present in this patient's renal cell carcinoma. Assay used: immunoSEQ multiplex PCR; TCRdb lists only in-frame clones, some missing. The table records 100,000 to 150,000 clones, around 84% of them present only once. The starting material was blood, obtained from a patient whose treatment included radiotherapy and nephrectomy. The sequence derives from a woman aged 55-69 years with renal cell carcinoma. The V call is TRBV11-3, the J call TRBJ2-1, with D perhaps matching TRBD2 (5 bases). CDR3 sequence: CASSGRAAEQFF. The CDR3 nucleotides are TGTGCCAGCAGCGGGCGGGCGGCTGAGCAGTTCTTC.